A selection of T cell receptor beta chains follows, all from one sample in a study of CD8+ T cells in alopecia areata. Only in-frame clones appear in the TCRdb table, and some are missing; sequencing was by immunoSEQ multiplex PCR. The repertoire consists of 80,000 or so clones, with approximately 70% occurring once and the leading ten covering around 24%. The specimen was CD8+ T cells sorted from blood, collected at week 24, from a patient treated with tofacitinib. These receptors originate from a human donor with alopecia areata. The CDR3 runs from the conserved cysteine through the conserved F or W. Fields, in order: clone size, V gene, CDR3 length, J gene, D gene, CDR3 DNA, CDR3 protein. A D gene is named only where the DNA matches it firmly. Clone size is stated in some rows and not others, as once, few, many or a class when expanded.

>-|TRBV27|17|TRBJ2-1|TRBD2
TGTGCCAGCAGTTTAATTCGGGTAGCGGGAGTCGGCAATGAGCAGTTCTTC
CASSLIRVAGVGNEQFF
>-|TRBV29-1|15|TRBJ2-3|TRBD2
TGCAGCGTTGAAGGCCCCGGACTAGCAACAGATACGCAGTATTTT
CSVEGPGLATDTQYF
>-|TRBV30|14|TRBJ2-3|-
TGTGCCGCCGACTTACTAGCTAGCACAGATACGCAGTATTTT
CAADLLASTDTQYF
>-|TRBV6-6|11|TRBJ2-1|-
TGTGCCAGCAGTTACACTAATGAGCAGTTCTTC
CASSYTNEQFF
>-|TRBV7-3|14|TRBJ2-2|-
TGTGCCAGCAGCACCCGGGTCGACACCGGGGAGCTGTTTTTT
CASSTRVDTGELFF
>-|TRBV5-1|15|TRBJ2-7|-
TGCGCCAGCAGCTTGGTACCCGACAGATCCTACGAGCAGTACTTC
CASSLVPDRSYEQYF
>few|TRBV19|13|TRBJ1-1|-
TGTGCCAGTAGTCAGGGAGGGAACACTGAAGCTTTCTTT
CASSQGGNTEAFF
>-|TRBV27|15|TRBJ2-6|-
TGTGCCAGCAGTCCTGATGTCACTGGGGCCAACGTCCTGACTTTC
CASSPDVTGANVLTF
>-|TRBV4-1|14|TRBJ2-7|TRBD2
TGCGCCAGCAGCCCGCGGGAGTTGGCCTACGAGCAGTACTTC
CASSPRELAYEQYF
>few|TRBV14|12|TRBJ2-7|-
TGTGCCAGCAGTGACGTTACTGGCGAGCAGTACTTC
CASSDVTGEQYF
>-|TRBV7-8|12|TRBJ2-7|-
TGTGCCAGCAGCTTAGGTTACCGCGAGCAGTACTTC
CASSLGYREQYF
>-|TRBV6-5|15|TRBJ2-3|TRBD2
TGTGCCAGCAGCCCGACTAGCGGGAGTGGGGATACGCAGTATTTT
CASSPTSGSGDTQYF
>many|TRBV27|15|TRBJ1-2|TRBD1
TGTGCCAGCAGGACAGACAGGGGGTCTAACTATGGCTACACCTTC
CASRTDRGSNYGYTF
>once|TRBV7-9|14|TRBJ2-1|-
TGTGCCAGCAGCTTCGGTGGGGGGAACAATGAGCAGTTCTTC
CASSFGGGNNEQFF
>-|TRBV13|12|TRBJ2-3|-
TGTGCCAGCAGCTTTCAGTCAGATACGCAGTATTTT
CASSFQSDTQYF
>-|TRBV29-1|13|TRBJ2-7|TRBD1
TGCAGCGCCGAACCGGGACAGGGCTACGAGCAGTACTTC
CSAEPGQGYEQYF
>-|TRBV5-4|16|TRBJ2-7|-
TGTGCCAGCAGCGAATGGGACAACCTTCCGGGAGACGAGCAGTACTTC
CASSEWDNLPGDEQYF